This T cell receptor (beta chain) was captured in a study of identifying expanded T cells in peripheral blood. During the collection period, no donor immune events like infections were recorded. Looked up from germline, CDR1 is SGHDT and CDR2 is YYEEEE. The CDR3 runs 14 residues. V shed 3 bases and J shed 8 bases, with 17 bases lying between them. Clones were sequenced by immunoSEQ multiplex PCR, and TCRdb holds only the in-frame ones, with some missing. Of nearly 60,000 clones listed, roughly nine tenths are singletons. This clone has more than one count but fewer than ten. The sequenced material came from blood. This clonotype was obtained from a person between 18 and 75 years old in good health. This chain uses TRBV5-6 with TRBJ1-2; no definite D call. The CDR3 DNA follows: TGTGCCAGCAGCTCACGTCCCGTTCCGTGGGGCTACACCTTC. It is translated as CASSSRPVPWGYTF.